What follows are 12 T cell receptor beta chains derived from one specimen sequenced in a study of T cell repertoires in cytomegalovirus infection. TCRdb processed the reads anew with MiXCR; each CDR3 protein has one entry. The repertoire consists of 200,000 to 300,000 distinct CDR3 sequences, with approximately 9.1% occurring once and the leading ten covering about 15%. Sequenced material: PBMCs. These receptors were collected from a human donor in good health (CMV status not recorded). Some clones in this sample may be carry-over from other donors' samples.

A few counts support this clonotype. The chain carries TRBV10-1 and TRBJ1-6, with a possible D match to TRBD1 (5 bases). Looked up from germline, CDR1 is WNHNN and CDR2 is SYGVQD (reference sequence). V was shortened by 4 bases and J by 7 bases, with 11 bases between the two germline ends. This CDR3 spans 14 amino acids. CDR3 residues: CASSAGTANSPLHF. The DNA for the CDR3 is TGCGCCAGCAGTGCCGGGACCGCGAATTCACCCCTCCACTTT.

Ten or more counts support this clonotype. The rearrangement joins TRBV7-2 to TRBJ2-5; 15 bases fit TRBD2. The CDR3 contains 18 residues. Trimming removed 6 bases from V and 4 bases from J; junction bases left unmatched: 12. Per the germline V gene, CDR1 is SGHTA and CDR2 is FQGNSA. The CDR3 nucleotides are TGTGCCAGCAGACCCGGGACTAGCGGGAGGATGACTTCAGAGACCCAGTACTTC. This gives the protein CASRPGTSGRMTSETQYF.

This clonotype appeared many times. J is TRBJ2-5 and V is TRBV6-2 or TRBV6-3; 8 bases match TRBD2. Germline V CDR1 and CDR2: MNHEY, SVGEGT. The CDR3 has 16 amino acids. J gave up 5 bases and V 6 bases, and 14 bases lay outside the gene matches. CDR3 in DNA: TGTGCCAGCAGAGACCTAACCGGGACTAGAGGGGAGACCCAGTACTTC. This translates into CASRDLTGTRGETQYF.

This clonotype was observed a few times. The chain combines TRBV7-2 with TRBJ2-3, with D hard to call. V lost 4 bases and J 7 bases, leaving 12 bases between the germline ends. This CDR3 comprises 13 residues. Per germline, CDR1 SGHTA and CDR2 FQGNSA. CDR3 DNA: TGTGCCAGCAGCTCCCCATTGGCGAATACGCAGTATTTT. Amino acid sequence: CASSSPLANTQYF.

CDR3 amino acids: CASRQQGGSYEQYF. DNA of the CDR3: TGTGCCAGCAGACAACAGGGCGGCTCCTACGAGCAGTACTTC. V gene TRBV11-3 combines with J gene TRBJ2-7, with a tentative D call TRBD1 (6 bases). Germline CDR1 and CDR2: SGHNT and YENEEA. The CDR3 has 14 amino acids. V was pared by 6 bases and J by 0 bases, with 12 bases between.

This clonotype was recorded many times. The chain couples TRBV28 to TRBJ2-7, with a tentative D call TRBD2 (6 bases). Trimming pared 4 bases from V and 6 bases from J, leaving 19 bases between. This CDR3 has 15 amino acids. Germline values: CDR1 MDHEN, CDR2 SYDVKM. CDR3 DNA: TGTGCCAGCAGTTCCCCCGGGGGTGGGGTAGGCGAGCAGTACTTC. This codes for CASSSPGGGVGEQYF.

This clonotype was found a few times. The CDR3 DNA reads as TGTGCCAGCAGAGCCCAGACAGGGGGCAGGAATCAGCCCCAGCATTTT. The encoded protein is CASRAQTGGRNQPQHF. The rearrangement uses TRBV6-2 or TRBV6-3 and TRBJ1-5; 10 bases agree with TRBD1. There are 16 residues in the CDR3. After removal of 6 bases from V and 4 bases from J, the junction contained 9 bases not matched to a gene. Germline assignment: CDR1 MNHEY and CDR2 SVGEGT.

This chain joins TRBV7-2 and TRBJ1-6, with D hard to call. Trimming removed 1 base at V and 5 bases at J, with 9 bases between. CDR1 SGHTA and CDR2 FQGNSA come from the germline V gene. The CDR3 runs 15 residues. In DNA, the CDR3 is TGTGCCAGCAGCTTAGTCCGGGAGAATAATTCACCCCTCCACTTT. Translating it yields CASSLVRENNSPLHF.

This clonotype showed up just a few times. J is TRBJ2-7 and V is TRBV18; 8 nucleotides agree with TRBD2. V was clipped by 6 bases and J by 5 bases; unmatched bases: 15. Per the germline V gene, CDR1 is KGHSH and CDR2 is LQKENI. This CDR3 is 16 amino acids long. The CDR3 DNA follows: TGTGCCAGCTCGTACCAACCCCGGGGGGGCCTAGACGAGCAGTACTTC. Amino acid sequence: CASSYQPRGGLDEQYF.

This clonotype was detected many times. The rearrangement joins TRBV28 to TRBJ1-1; tentatively, D is TRBD1 (6 bases). The CDR3 sequence is 15 residues long. Deletions cut 7 bases from V and 0 bases from J, with 15 bases between. Germline V gene lookup returns CDR1 MDHEN and CDR2 SYDVKM. The CDR3 coding sequence is TGTGCCAGCACTCTGGGGGCCTCCATGAACACTGAAGCTTTCTTT. As protein: CASTLGASMNTEAFF.

The gene calls are TRBV7-2 and TRBJ2-3; tentative D call: TRBD2 (5 bases). V was clipped by 1 base and J by 2 bases, with 13 bases between them. The CDR3 is 16 amino acids. Per germline, CDR1 SGHTA and CDR2 FQGNSA. The CDR3 DNA follows: TGTGCCAGCAGCTTAGGGGGAGACATACACACAGATACGCAGTATTTT. It translates to CASSLGGDIHTDTQYF.

This clonotype was detected many times. J is TRBJ2-1 and V is TRBV7-6; TRBD1 might be the D (5 bases). This CDR3 is built from 16 residues. V was cut by 1 base and J by 0 bases, with 10 bases left in between. Germline CDR1 and CDR2: SGHVS and FNYEAQ. CDR3 in amino acids: CASSLEGVRSYNEQFF. The CDR3 DNA is TGTGCCAGCAGCTTAGAAGGGGTACGCTCCTACAATGAGCAGTTCTTC.